The 3 T cell receptor beta chains below come from one sample, sequenced in a study of response to subunit inactivated influenza vaccine. TCRdb recomputed calls from the RT-PCR reads with MiXCR, one row per CDR3 protein. The sample lists a few hundred thousand distinct CDR3 sequences; about a fifth were seen once. The input for sequencing was PBMCs from blood, taken 21 months after vaccination. These receptors originate from a man aged 45-69 years who received an inactivated influenza vaccine.

The chain is built from TRBV5-1 and TRBJ2-7; TRBD1 aligns across 7 bases. The trim removed 0 bases at V and 5 bases at J, leaving 5 bases unmatched. Germline assignment: CDR1 SGHRS and CDR2 YFSETQ. The CDR3 contains 14 residues. The CDR3: CASSLAQGYDEQYF. CDR3 in DNA: TGCGCCAGCAGCTTGGCACAGGGGTATGACGAGCAGTACTTC.

There are a few counts of this clonotype. This chain joins TRBV19 and TRBJ1-2; 7 positions agree with TRBD1. This CDR3 has 13 residues. Germline loops: CDR1 LNHDA, CDR2 SQIVND (reference sequence). Trimming took 3 bases from V and 8 from J; bases not matched to a gene: 6. The CDR3 DNA reads as TGTGCCAGTAGTATTTCAGGACAGGCGGGCTACACCTTC. It specifies CASSISGQAGYTF.

This clonotype has just a few counts. The chain couples TRBV19 to TRBJ1-3, with a weak D call TRBD1 (6 bases). The CDR3 sequence is 15 residues long. Germline V lookup: CDR1 LNHDA, CDR2 SQIVND (reference sequence). Trimming pared 5 bases from V and 0 bases from J, leaving 11 bases between. In nucleotides, the CDR3 is TGTGCCAGTAGTCCTGCGGACAGCTCTGGAAACACCATATATTTT. Amino acids: CASSPADSSGNTIYF.